This T cell receptor beta chain comes out of a study of Graves' ophthalmopathy and Graves' hyperthyroidism. The sequenced template was RNA, covering the TCR beta CDR3 region. The library came from an HTBI-primed first-round RT-PCR and a second-round multiplex PCR. One entry per CDR3 protein results from TCRdb running MiXCR on the multiplex PCR reads. The table includes fewer than 350,000 distinct CDR3 sequences, around a sixth detected once. The germline gives CDR1 SGHAT, CDR2 FQNNGV. Germline trimming cut 1 base from V and 5 bases from J; bases unmatched to any gene: 6. This CDR3 contains 16 residues. This clonotype was counted at least ten times.

Source material: peripheral blood. This chain links TRBV11-2 with TRBJ2-5; 11 positions match TRBD2. This TCR was sampled from an adult man with Graves' ophthalmopathy. The CDR3 DNA reads as TGTGCCAGCAGCTTAGCTACTAGCGGGGGAGGGGAGACCCAGTACTTC. It encodes CASSLATSGGGETQYF.